The TCR beta chain under discussion was sequenced for a study of T cell repertoires in cytomegalovirus infection. Across the study: Public TCR beta signatures marked donors with CMV infection and the matching HLA. Study-wide results and limits: Cumulative public TCR beta family frequency identified CMV carriers with the relevant HLA. Clonotype analysis showed dominance of the ex vivo response by HLA-C-restricted CMV-specific TCR beta clonotypes.

About this clonotype: What it recognizes is unknown.

TCRdb fed the reads into MiXCR, producing one record per CDR3 protein. There are under 150,000 distinct CDR3 sequences in the sample; 7% to 9.5% occur only once, and over 9.5% lies in the top ten. Germline trimming cut 2 bases from V and 4 bases from J; bases unmatched to any gene: 3. This CDR3 is 13 amino acids long. CDR1 and CDR2 from the germline V gene are DFQATT and SNEGSKA (reference sequence). The receptor was derived from a human donor in good health (CMV status not recorded). Some clones in this sample may be carry-over from other donors' samples. The V call is TRBV20-1, the J call TRBJ1-2, with TRBD1 matching 8 bases. Sequences were obtained from PBMCs. CDR3 bases: TGCAGTGCTAGACAGGGGACAGGCTATGGCTACACCTTC. Protein product: CSARQGTGYGYTF.